The rows below give T cell receptor beta chains drawn from one sample of a study of cytomegalovirus exposure and HLA in healthy donors. Clones were sequenced by immunoSEQ multiplex PCR, and TCRdb holds only the in-frame ones, with some missing. Of some 250,000 clones in the sample, almost 90% are singletons; the top ten hold 0.37%. The sequencing sample was made of PBMCs. The receptors here all came from a woman between 18 and 29 years old in good health and CMV-seronegative. Both conserved end residues are part of each CDR3. The order of the fields is CDR3 protein, CDR3 DNA, D gene, clone size, J gene, V gene. D genes are given only for firm matches. A clone size is listed for some rows: how often the clone was seen (once, few, many), or a class if it is expanded.

CASSLSTDRYIDTQYF TGTGCCAGCAGTTTGTCAACGGACAGGTATATAGATACGCAGTATTTT TRBD1 NA TRBJ2-3 TRBV28
CASSPPFASGGSHNYGYTF TGTGCCAGCAGTCCCCCCTTCGCGAGTGGGGGGTCTCATAACTATGGCTACACCTTC NA NA TRBJ1-2 TRBV28
CASRGGTGPYEQYF TGTGCCAGCAGAGGCGGGACAGGGCCCTACGAGCAGTACTTC TRBD1 NA TRBJ2-7 TRBV28
CSVSPWGENTEAFF TGCAGCGTCTCACCCTGGGGGGAGAACACTGAAGCTTTCTTT NA NA TRBJ1-1 TRBV29-1
CASSGDSLGDEQFF TGTGCCAGCAGCGGGGACAGCCTTGGGGATGAGCAGTTCTTC TRBD1 NA TRBJ2-1 TRBV9
CASSLTPLTGELFF TGTGCCAGCAGCTTAACCCCTTTGACCGGGGAGCTGTTTTTT NA few TRBJ2-2 TRBV7-3
CASRTQGNSNQPQHF TGTGCCAGCAGGACCCAGGGTAATAGCAATCAGCCCCAGCATTTT NA NA TRBJ1-5 TRBV28
CASSDNFREQYF TGTGCCAGCAGCGATAACTTTCGCGAGCAGTACTTC NA once TRBJ2-7 TRBV9
CASSLARAGGSPLHF TGTGCCAGCAGCTTGGCCCGTGCAGGGGGATCACCCCTCCACTTT TRBD1 NA TRBJ1-6 TRBV5-4
CASSLAPVSNYGYTF TGTGCCAGCAGCTTAGCGCCGGTTTCTAACTATGGCTACACCTTC NA once TRBJ1-2 TRBV7-2
CASSLTQGSGNTIYF TGTGCCAGCAGCTTAACCCAGGGGTCCGGAAACACCATATATTTT NA NA TRBJ1-3 TRBV7-6
CASSWGQTNQPQHF TGTGCCAGCAGCTGGGGACAGACCAATCAGCCCCAGCATTTT TRBD1 few TRBJ1-5 TRBV7-9
CASRDSRQGANSPLHF TGTGCCAGCAGAGACTCAAGACAGGGGGCTAATTCACCCCTCCACTTT TRBD1 NA TRBJ1-6 TRBV6-4
CASSLDSTGTGHTEAFF TGTGCCAGCAGCTTAGACTCGACCGGGACAGGGCACACTGAAGCTTTCTTT TRBD1 NA TRBJ1-1 TRBV5-5
CASSSGSGVSGYTF TGTGCCAGCAGCTCAGGGTCGGGGGTTTCTGGCTACACCTTC NA once TRBJ1-2 TRBV7-9
CASSLVRGDTGELFF TGTGCCAGTAGTTTAGTCAGGGGGGACACCGGGGAGCTGTTTTTT NA NA TRBJ2-2 TRBV19
CASSESQGGNSPLHF TGTGCCAGCAGTGAATCACAGGGAGGGAATTCACCCCTCCACTTT NA once TRBJ1-6 TRBV6-4
CASSSGLASETQYF TGCGCCAGCAGCTCCGGACTAGCTAGCGAGACCCAGTACTTC TRBD2 NA TRBJ2-5 TRBV5-1
CASSSLGGGGGYTF TGTGCCAGCAGCTCGCTTGGAGGGGGCGGTGGCTACACCTTC TRBD1 NA TRBJ1-2 TRBV9
CAISVTSGLQSSYNEQFF TGTGCCATCAGCGTGACTAGCGGGCTACAAAGCTCCTACAATGAGCAGTTCTTC TRBD2 NA TRBJ2-1 TRBV10-3
CASSLVETGEKLFF TGTGCCAGCAGTTTAGTAGAAACCGGGGAAAAACTGTTTTTT NA NA TRBJ1-4 TRBV27
CASSPGQGRMETQYF TGCGCCAGCAGCCCGGGACAGGGGAGAATGGAGACCCAGTACTTC TRBD1 NA TRBJ2-5 TRBV5-1
CASSQDDSYLVNTEAFF TGCGCCAGCAGCCAAGATGACAGCTACTTGGTGAACACTGAAGCTTTCTTT NA NA TRBJ1-1 TRBV4-1
CASSSTSGVYNEQFF TGTGCCAGCAGCTCAACTAGCGGCGTATACAATGAGCAGTTCTTC TRBD2 once TRBJ2-1 TRBV28
CASASGGPNVEQFF TGTGCCAGCGCTTCCGGGGGGCCCAATGTTGAGCAGTTCTTC NA NA TRBJ2-1 TRBV28
CASSSWGTGGVETQYF TGCGCCAGCAGTTCCTGGGGGACAGGGGGAGTCGAGACCCAGTACTTC TRBD1 NA TRBJ2-5 TRBV5-1
CSVEQLTGGTEAFF TGCAGCGTTGAACAACTGACAGGGGGCACTGAAGCTTTCTTT TRBD1 NA TRBJ1-1 TRBV29-1
CASSIYGRESNQPQHF TGTGCCAGTAGTATTTATGGCAGGGAATCCAATCAGCCCCAGCATTTT NA once TRBJ1-5 TRBV19
CASSWSGTGELFF TGTGCCAGCAGTTGGTCGGGGACCGGGGAGCTGTTTTTT NA NA TRBJ2-2 TRBV27
CASSPRGDRLYEQYF TGTGCCAGCAGCCCCAGAGGGGACAGGCTCTACGAGCAGTACTTC TRBD1 NA TRBJ2-7 TRBV6-5
CASSSRLAGTQETQYF TGTGCCAGCAGTTCCCGACTAGCGGGGACACAAGAGACCCAGTACTTC TRBD2 NA TRBJ2-5 TRBV6-5
CASSYVGQNNEQFF TGTGCCAGCAGCTACGTTGGACAGAACAATGAGCAGTTCTTC NA NA TRBJ2-1 TRBV7-6
CASSHLTSSYNEQFF TGCGCCAGCAGCCATCTAACGAGCTCCTACAATGAGCAGTTCTTC NA NA TRBJ2-1 TRBV4-1
CASFRDSEQYF TGTGCCAGCTTCAGGGACAGCGAGCAGTACTTC TRBD1 few TRBJ2-7 TRBV6-6
CASSRSGVRATNEKLFF TGTGCCAGCAGCCGTAGCGGGGTGAGAGCAACTAATGAAAAACTGTTTTTT NA NA TRBJ1-4 TRBV7-9
CATSRDREGRHTQYF TGTGCCACCAGCAGAGATAGGGAGGGTCGGCATACGCAGTATTTT TRBD2 NA TRBJ2-3 TRBV15
CASSVGGEGLGSPLHF TGTGCCAGCAGCGTAGGAGGGGAGGGTCTTGGTTCACCCCTCCACTTT NA NA TRBJ1-6 TRBV9
CASSLGQGWINIQYF TGTGCCAGCAGTTTGGGACAGGGCTGGATAAACATTCAGTACTTC TRBD1 NA TRBJ2-4 TRBV27
CASSLSGQGSNQPQHF TGTGCCAGCAGCCTATCCGGACAGGGTAGCAATCAGCCCCAGCATTTT TRBD1 NA TRBJ1-5 TRBV28
CASSYRLAGGYNEQFF TGTGCCAGCAGTTATCGACTAGCGGGGGGGTACAATGAGCAGTTCTTC TRBD2 NA TRBJ2-1 TRBV6-5
CASRDDRGGSYGYTF TGTGCCAGCAGGGACGACAGGGGAGGTTCCTATGGCTACACCTTC TRBD1 once TRBJ1-2 TRBV6-5
CASSPIRDQPQHF TGTGCCAGCAGCCCGATCCGCGATCAGCCCCAGCATTTT NA once TRBJ1-5 TRBV7-8
CASSLALAGGLTETQYF TGTGCCAGCAGCTTGGCACTAGCGGGGGGTTTAACGGAGACCCAGTACTTC TRBD2 once TRBJ2-5 TRBV5-4
CASSPAGNTGELFF TGTGCCAGCTCACCAGCAGGGAACACCGGGGAGCTGTTTTTT NA NA TRBJ2-2 TRBV18
CASSLIPGQGARGYTF TGTGCCAGCAGCTTGATCCCGGGACAGGGGGCGCGCGGCTACACCTTC TRBD1 NA TRBJ1-2 TRBV5-5
CASSQQGLRTDTQYF TGTGCCAGCAGCCAACAGGGGTTGAGGACAGATACGCAGTATTTT TRBD1 NA TRBJ2-3 TRBV6-6
CASSLVKGWNEQFF TGTGCCAGCAGCTTGGTGAAGGGGTGGAATGAGCAGTTCTTC NA NA TRBJ2-1 TRBV7-3
CASSSLTSSYNSPLHF TGTGCCAGCAGCTCCCTCACGAGCTCCTATAATTCACCCCTCCACTTT NA NA TRBJ1-6 TRBV7-2
CSVGTSRDTEAFF TGCAGCGTGGGGACTTCCAGGGACACTGAAGCTTTCTTT NA NA TRBJ1-1 TRBV29-1
CASSLDRYQPQHF TGTGCCAGCAGCCTCGACAGATATCAGCCCCAGCATTTT NA NA TRBJ1-5 TRBV5-8
CASAFRLGHTDTQYF TGTGCCAGCGCATTTCGACTAGGCCATACAGATACGCAGTATTTT NA NA TRBJ2-3 TRBV28
CASSGQGFLAKNIQYF TGTGCCAGCAGCGGACAGGGGTTTTTAGCCAAAAACATTCAGTACTTC TRBD1 once TRBJ2-4 TRBV7-2
CASSLDQGTEAFF TGTGCCAGCAGCTTAGACCAGGGAACTGAAGCTTTCTTT NA NA TRBJ1-1 TRBV7-2